The clone carrying this T cell receptor beta chain was observed once. Antigen unknown. Naive CD8 cells, CD45RO-negative and positively selected for CCR7, excluded terminally differentiated effector memory CD45RA+ cells. The record originates from a study of shared clonotypes between healthy human individuals. Overall study: The cohort comprised a couple of women and a few men. Their ages spanned 18 to 49 years. Per donor, CD8 memory used one plate, CD8 naive used two, CD4 memory used three and CD4 naive used three.

Study-wide results and caveats: On the whole, naive subsets had larger estimated richness than memory subsets had. Some naive CD4 clonotypes, roughly 4.8%, turned up in common across a handful of donors.

From germline, CDR1 is PRHDT and CDR2 FYEKMQ (reference sequence). There are 16 residues in the CDR3. V was pared by 1 base and J by 6 bases, with 16 bases between. The protocol was immunoSEQ multiplex PCR, while the TCRdb copy is restricted to in-frame clones and leaves out a portion. The data contain under 1 million clones, roughly 96% of them singletons. The TCR originated in a man aged 30-40 years in good health. V is TRBV13 and J is TRBJ2-1; D unresolved. The sample consisted of naive CD8+ T cells sorted from blood. This CDR3 is CASSLVGEARCNEQFF. As DNA, the CDR3 is TGTGCCAGCAGCTTAGTAGGAGAGGCGCGCTGCAATGAGCAGTTCTTC.